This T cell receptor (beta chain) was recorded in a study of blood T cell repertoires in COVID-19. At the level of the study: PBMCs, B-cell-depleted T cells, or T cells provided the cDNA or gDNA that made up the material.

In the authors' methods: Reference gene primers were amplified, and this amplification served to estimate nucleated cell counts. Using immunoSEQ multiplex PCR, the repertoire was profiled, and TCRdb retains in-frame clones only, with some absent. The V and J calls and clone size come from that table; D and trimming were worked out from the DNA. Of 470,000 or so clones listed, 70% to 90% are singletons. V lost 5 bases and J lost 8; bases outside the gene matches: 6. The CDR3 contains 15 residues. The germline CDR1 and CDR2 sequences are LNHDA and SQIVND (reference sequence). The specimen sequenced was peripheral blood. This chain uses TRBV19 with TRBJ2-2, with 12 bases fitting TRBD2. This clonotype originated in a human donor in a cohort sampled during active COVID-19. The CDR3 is CASSLPTSGRGELFF. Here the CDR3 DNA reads TGTGCCAGTAGTCTTCCGACTAGCGGGAGAGGGGAGCTGTTTTTT.